This TCR beta chain was recovered during a study of blood T cell repertoires in COVID-19. Study-wide background: Both acute and convalescent COVID-19 samples were obtained from the United States, Italy and Spain. The cDNA or gDNA used as material had been derived from T cells, B-cell-depleted T cells, or PBMCs.

CDR1 and CDR2 from the germline V gene are KGHSH and LQKENI. CDR3 length equals 13 residues. The V and J ends lost 4 bases and 0 bases respectively, with 6 bases between them. Authors' analysis steps: Estimated nucleated cell counts came from reference gene primer amplification. The data were produced by immunoSEQ multiplex PCR, yet TCRdb's version contains in-frame clones alone and is incomplete. Clonal size and the V and J genes are those of that table, whereas D and trimming came from the DNA. The table lists around 71,000 clones, roughly 80% of them singletons. The material sequenced was peripheral blood. The TCR comes from a man between 65 and 85 years old with acute or convalescent COVID-19. The rearrangement links TRBV18 to TRBJ1-1; no reliable D call. CDR3 sequence: CASSLGVNTEAFF. The CDR3 region has the DNA TGTGCCAGCTCACTCGGGGTGAACACTGAAGCTTTCTTT.